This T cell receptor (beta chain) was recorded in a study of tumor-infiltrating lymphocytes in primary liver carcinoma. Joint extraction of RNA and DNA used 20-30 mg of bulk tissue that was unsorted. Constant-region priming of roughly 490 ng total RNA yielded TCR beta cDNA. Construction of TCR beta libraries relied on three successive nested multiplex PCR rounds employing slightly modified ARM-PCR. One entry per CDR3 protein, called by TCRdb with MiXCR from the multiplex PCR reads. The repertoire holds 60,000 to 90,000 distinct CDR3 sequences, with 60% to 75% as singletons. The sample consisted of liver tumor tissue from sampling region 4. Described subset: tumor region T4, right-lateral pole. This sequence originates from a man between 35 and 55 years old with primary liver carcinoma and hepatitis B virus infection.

For the CDR3, the DNA is TGCGCCACTTCGCCTGGACTTCCGTTGACAGATACGCAGTATTTT. Its protein product is CATSPGLPLTDTQYF. The chain recombines TRBV10-2 with TRBJ2-3, with D tentatively TRBD2 (5 bases). Germline CDR1 and CDR2: WSHSY and SAAADI. V was shortened by 10 bases and J by 3 bases, with 20 bases between the two germline ends. The CDR3 sequence is 15 residues long.